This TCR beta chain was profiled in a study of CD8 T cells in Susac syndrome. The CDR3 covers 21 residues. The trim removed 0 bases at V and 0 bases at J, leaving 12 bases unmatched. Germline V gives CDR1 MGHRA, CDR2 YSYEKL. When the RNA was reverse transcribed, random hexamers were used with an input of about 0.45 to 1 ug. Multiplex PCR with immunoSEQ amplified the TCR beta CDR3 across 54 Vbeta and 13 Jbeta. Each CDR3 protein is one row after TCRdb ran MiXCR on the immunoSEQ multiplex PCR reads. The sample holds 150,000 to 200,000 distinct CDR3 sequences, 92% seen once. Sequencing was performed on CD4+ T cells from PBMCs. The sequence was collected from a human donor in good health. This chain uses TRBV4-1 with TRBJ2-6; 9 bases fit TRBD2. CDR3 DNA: TGCGCCAGCAGCCAAGATGGGGCACGACTAGCGGTCAGCTCTGGGGCCAACGTCCTGACTTTC. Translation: CASSQDGARLAVSSGANVLTF.